The source of this T cell receptor beta chain is a study of prognosis after radiotherapy for stage I lung cancer. The wider study: About 15 patients had newly diagnosed primary stage I lung tumors, and roughly five had oligometastatic NSCLC after surgical resection of the primary tumor.

Ten or more counts support this clonotype. Imaging by CT and PET/CT found every patient node-negative, and no patient had prior chemotherapy, radiotherapy or other malignancies. Researchers took roughly 6 milliliters of peripheral blood at each of two time points. The authors amplified TCR beta CDR3 from genomic DNA using two-round multiplex PCR. Primers targeting each individual TRBV and TRBJ gene were applied in first-round PCR. TCRdb called the multiplex PCR reads again in MiXCR, with one record for every CDR3 protein. The sample holds almost 40,000 distinct CDR3 sequences, around a quarter seen once. This TCR came from a donor at least 50 years old with non-small cell lung cancer. The sequencing here drew on PBMCs, taken before or after stereotactic body radiation therapy (not recorded which).

CDR3 in amino acids: CASSQDWWGDGSGPDTQYF. CDR3 bases: TGTGCCAGCAGCCAAGATTGGTGGGGGGACGGGAGTGGGCCAGATACGCAGTATTTT. V is TRBV4-2 and J is TRBJ2-3, with D perhaps matching TRBD2 (6 bases). From germline, CDR1 is LGHNA and CDR2 YNFKEQ. This CDR3 spans 19 amino acids. V lost 0 bases and J lost 4, with 23 bases in between.